One and the same sample provided the 10 T cell receptor beta chains below, sequenced in a study of monozygotic twins with inflammatory bowel disease (dated by TCRdb to about 2019). Receptor libraries were prepared by 5' RACE. The instrument given in TCRdb is Illumina HiSeq 2500. TCRdb reprocessed the reads; each CDR3 protein sequence makes one entry, and DNA is unavailable. The table for this sample shows about 160,000 distinct CDR3 sequences. Jointly, the top ten make up 2% to 3% of the sample. The specimen was blood. The receptors were sampled from a human donor with ulcerative colitis or Crohn's disease, or a healthy co-twin of an affected twin (not recorded which).

The rearrangement links TRBV12-3 or TRBV12-4 to TRBJ2-7; TCRdb names TRBD2, which stays unverified in the absence of DNA. This CDR3 has 17 residues. CDR3: CASSLARQLPSIYEQYF.

The gene calls are TRBV20-1 and TRBJ2-7; TCRdb's D call, TRBD2, is unchecked because there is no DNA. From germline, CDR1 is DFQATT and CDR2 SNEGSKA (reference sequence). This CDR3 has 13 residues. CDR3 region: CSARGSSGWEQYF.

This chain links TRBV10-3 with TRBJ1-2; the D call of TRBD1 rests on TCRdb alone, since no DNA is present to check it. The CDR3 contains 13 residues. The germline gives CDR1 ENHRY, CDR2 SYGVKD. CDR3 residues: CAISAGTGYGYTF.

V and J are TRBV27 and TRBJ2-1. Germline V lookup: CDR1 MNHEY, CDR2 SMNVEV (reference sequence). The CDR3 totals 14 residues. The CDR3: CASSKNRIYNEQFF.

The J gene is TRBJ1-1, the V gene TRBV5-4. Germline lookup yields CDR1 SGHNT and CDR2 YYREEE (reference sequence). CDR3 length equals 15 residues. The CDR3 is CASSLEGLMNTEAFF.

The chain couples TRBV20-1 to TRBJ2-7; as DNA is missing, the TRBD1 call by TCRdb cannot be tested. CDR3 length: 12 amino acids. CDR1 is DFQATT, CDR2 SNEGSKA, per germline (reference sequence). CDR3 region: CSTGPPGDEQYF.

The J gene is TRBJ2-5, the V gene TRBV24-1; TCRdb's D call, TRBD1, is unchecked because there is no DNA. Germline CDR1 KGHDR, CDR2 SFDVKD. This CDR3 has 16 amino acids. The CDR3 sequence: CATSDSRRDTGETQYF.

J is TRBJ1-6 and V is TRBV2. The CDR3 extends over 13 amino acids. Germline CDR1 reads SNHLY; CDR2 reads FYNNEI. The CDR3: CASSEGSRATLHF. Looking up the rest from reference TRBV2 and TRBJ1-6 gives the full variable domain: EPEVTQTPSHQVTQMGQEVILRCVPISNHLYFYWYRQILGQKVEFLVSFYNNEISEKSEIFDDQFSVERPDGSNFTLKIRSTKLEDSAMYFCASSEGSRATLHFGNGTRLTVT.

The rearrangement uses TRBV7-2 and TRBJ2-7; TCRdb calls TRBD2, which cannot be checked without DNA. Germline V CDR1 and CDR2: SGHTA, FQGNSA. The CDR3 spans 15 residues. CDR3 sequence reads: CASSLIAGTTYEQYF. The entire variable domain, with the rest obtained from reference TRBV7-2 and TRBJ2-7, is as follows: GAGVSQSPSNKVTEKGKDVELRCDPISGHTALYWYRQSLGQGLEFLIYFQGNSAPDKSGLPSDRFSAERTGGSVSTLTIQRTQQEDSAVYLCASSLIAGTTYEQYFGPGTRLTVT.

The V gene is TRBV20-1, the J gene TRBJ2-3; without DNA, the TCRdb call of TRBD2 cannot be checked. CDR1 is DFQATT and CDR2 is SNEGSKA in the germline V gene (reference sequence). This CDR3 comprises 18 residues. The CDR3 sequence: CSAPPAGGINLNTDTQYF.